This T cell receptor beta chain was captured in a study of blood T cell repertoires in COVID-19. Overall study context: The study drew acute and convalescent COVID-19 samples from the United States, Italy and Spain.

Sequencing used immunoSEQ multiplex PCR; TCRdb keeps in-frame clones, though not all of them. The sample consists of about 74,000 clones, 70% to 80% of them appearing once. This clone was observed a few times. V shed 6 bases and J 6 bases; nucleotides not matched to a gene: 7. The germline V gene has CDR1 LNHDA and CDR2 SQIVND (reference sequence). CDR3 length: 14 residues. This clonotype was sampled from a human donor in a cohort sampled during active COVID-19. J is TRBJ1-5 and V is TRBV19; TRBD1 matches 8 bases. The material sequenced was peripheral blood. Written as DNA, the CDR3 is TGTGCCAGTAGGGAGGCAGGGGGCCTTCAGCCCCAGCATTTT. Its protein is CASREAGGLQPQHF.